This record covers a single T cell receptor (beta chain). The antigen is not known. This specimen belongs to a study of cytotoxic CD8 clonotypes in ibrutinib-treated CLL. Looking at the study overall: Each sample contained, on average, about 250,000 productive templates and tens of thousands of productive rearrangements. Regarding the study as a whole: Private clonotypes, not public ones, expanded at ibrutinib response. While tracking circulating CD8+ T-cell counts, baseline clonality exceeded that of age-matched healthy donors.

Germline trimming cut 3 bases from V and 8 bases from J; bases unmatched to any gene: 11. The germline V gene encodes CDR1 SGHNT and CDR2 YYREEE (reference sequence). This CDR3 has 15 residues. With sequencing, the targeted depth ranged from 1 in 200,000 to 1 in 1 million T cells. TCRdb keeps only in-frame clones here, not all; method: immunoSEQ multiplex PCR. The sample lists 160,000 or so clones; 81% were seen once. Here the sequenced sample was PBMCs, taken after 12 months of ibrutinib treatment. The source is a human donor with chronic lymphocytic leukemia. The V and J genes are TRBV5-4 and TRBJ1-2; 9 nucleotides match TRBD1. The CDR3: CASSSGTGRAWGYTF. The CDR3 DNA sequence: TGTGCCAGCAGCTCGGGGACAGGGCGGGCTTGGGGCTACACCTTC.